This T cell receptor beta chain originates from a study of T cell repertoires in cytomegalovirus infection. Looking at the study overall: CMV epitopes, recently identified HLA-C-restricted and well-studied HLA-B-restricted, were used. Public TCR beta signatures indicated both CMV infection and matching HLA type. Whole-study findings and limits: HLA-C-restricted CMV clonotypes gave the most frequent clonotype in two of eight donors.

Germline V gene data show CDR1 as MNHEY and CDR2 as SMNVEV (reference sequence). The CDR3 is 12 residues long. Trimming removed 6 bases from V and 6 bases from J, with 8 bases in between. TCRdb redid the calling of the reads with MiXCR, one entry per CDR3 protein. The sample lists some 220,000 distinct CDR3 sequences, around 40% occurring once. The table lists this clonotype with a few counts. Antigen: not known. The chain carries TRBV27 and TRBJ2-2, with D hard to call. The starting material was CD8+ T cells from cultured PBMCs, obtained from culture after CMV antigen stimulation. The clonotype originates from a human donor in good health (CMV status not recorded). Some clones in this sample may be carry-over from other donors' samples. This chain's CDR3 is CASRATPGELFF. The CDR3 DNA reads as TGTGCCAGCAGAGCCACCCCCGGGGAGCTGTTTTTT.